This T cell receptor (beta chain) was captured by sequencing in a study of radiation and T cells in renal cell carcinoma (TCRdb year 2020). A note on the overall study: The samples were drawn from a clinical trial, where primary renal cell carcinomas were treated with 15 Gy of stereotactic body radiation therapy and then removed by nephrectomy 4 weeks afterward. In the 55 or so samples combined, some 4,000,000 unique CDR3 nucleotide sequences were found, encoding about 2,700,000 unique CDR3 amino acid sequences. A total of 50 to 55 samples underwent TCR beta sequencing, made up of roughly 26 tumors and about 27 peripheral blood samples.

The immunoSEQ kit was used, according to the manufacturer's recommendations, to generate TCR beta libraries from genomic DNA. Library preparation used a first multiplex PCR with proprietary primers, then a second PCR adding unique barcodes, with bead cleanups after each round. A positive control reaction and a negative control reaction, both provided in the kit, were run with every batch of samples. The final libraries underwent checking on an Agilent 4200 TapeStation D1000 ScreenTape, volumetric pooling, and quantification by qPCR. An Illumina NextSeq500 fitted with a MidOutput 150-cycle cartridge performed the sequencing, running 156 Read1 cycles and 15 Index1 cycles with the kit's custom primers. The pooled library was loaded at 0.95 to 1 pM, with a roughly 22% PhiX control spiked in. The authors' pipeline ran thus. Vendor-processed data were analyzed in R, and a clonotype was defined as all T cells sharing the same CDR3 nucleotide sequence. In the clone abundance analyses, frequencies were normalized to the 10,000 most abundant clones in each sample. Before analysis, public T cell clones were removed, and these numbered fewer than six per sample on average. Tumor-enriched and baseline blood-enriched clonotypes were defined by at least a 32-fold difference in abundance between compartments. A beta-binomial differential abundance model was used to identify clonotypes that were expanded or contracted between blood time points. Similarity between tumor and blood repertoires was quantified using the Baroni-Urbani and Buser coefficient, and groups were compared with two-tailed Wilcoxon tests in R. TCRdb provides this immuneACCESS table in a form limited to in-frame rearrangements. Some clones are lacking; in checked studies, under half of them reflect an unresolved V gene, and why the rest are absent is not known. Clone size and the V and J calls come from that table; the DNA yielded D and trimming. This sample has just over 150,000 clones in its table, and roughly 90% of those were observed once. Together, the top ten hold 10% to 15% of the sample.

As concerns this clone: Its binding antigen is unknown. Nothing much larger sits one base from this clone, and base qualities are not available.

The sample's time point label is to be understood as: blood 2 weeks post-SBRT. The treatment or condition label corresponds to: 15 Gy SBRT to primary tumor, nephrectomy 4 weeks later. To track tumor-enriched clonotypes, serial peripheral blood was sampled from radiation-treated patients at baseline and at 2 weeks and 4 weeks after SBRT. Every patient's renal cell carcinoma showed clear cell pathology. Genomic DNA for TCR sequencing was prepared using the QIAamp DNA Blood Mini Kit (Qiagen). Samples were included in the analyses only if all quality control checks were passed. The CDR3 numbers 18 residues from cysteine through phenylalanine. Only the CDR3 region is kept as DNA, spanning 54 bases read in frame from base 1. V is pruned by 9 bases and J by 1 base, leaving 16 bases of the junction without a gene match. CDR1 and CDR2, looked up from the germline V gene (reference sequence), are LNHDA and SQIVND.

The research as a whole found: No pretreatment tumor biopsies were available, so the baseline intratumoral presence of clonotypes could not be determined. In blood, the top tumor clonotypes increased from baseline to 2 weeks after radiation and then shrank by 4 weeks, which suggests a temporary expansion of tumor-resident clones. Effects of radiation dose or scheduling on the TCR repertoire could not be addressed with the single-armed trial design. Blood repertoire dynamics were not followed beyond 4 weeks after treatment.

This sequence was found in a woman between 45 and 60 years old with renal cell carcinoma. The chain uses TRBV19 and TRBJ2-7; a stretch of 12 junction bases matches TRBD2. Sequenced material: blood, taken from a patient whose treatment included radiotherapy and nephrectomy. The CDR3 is CARPGDGLAGTPSYEQYF. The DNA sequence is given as TGTGCCAGGCCTGGGGATGGACTAGCGGGAACCCCTTCCTACGAGCAGTACTTC.